Shown below are 19 T cell receptor beta chains from a single sample sequenced in a study of T-cell memory formation after mild COVID-19. TCRdb itself ran the 5' RACE reads through MiXCR, one entry per CDR3 protein. This repertoire shows 210,000 or so distinct CDR3 sequences, roughly 10% found once; its top ten account for just over 3%. Sample: PBMCs or a T cell subset sorted from them (not recorded which). The receptor source for this set is a man aged 18 to 30 who had mild COVID-19 (a few samples of this study predate the infection). Cell type and time point are not known.

This clonotype was observed many times. V gene TRBV11-2 combines with J gene TRBJ2-1; 10 positions match TRBD1. CDR1 is SGHAT and CDR2 is FQNNGV in the germline V gene. The CDR3 contains 19 residues. The V and J ends lost 5 bases and 4 bases, in that order; junction bases with no gene match: 17. This CDR3 reads CASSPNPGQGMGLYNEQFF. CDR3 DNA sequence: TGTGCCAGCAGCCCCAACCCGGGACAGGGGATGGGCCTTTACAATGAGCAGTTCTTC. Filled out from reference TRBV11-2 and TRBJ2-1, the complete variable domain reads EAGVAQSPRYKIIEKRQSVAFWCNPISGHATLYWYQQILGQGPKLLIQFQNNGVVDDSQLPKDRFSAERLKGVDSTLKIQPAKLEDSAVYLCASSPNPGQGMGLYNEQFFGPGTRLTVL.

This clonotype was seen a few times. At one of its ends the junction is not consistent with the germline gene, which may arise from a read error. The J gene is TRBJ2-2, the V gene TRBV7-7; D perhaps matches TRBD1 (6 bases). CDR3 size: 13 residues. CDR1 is SSHAT and CDR2 is FNYEAQ in the germline V gene (reference sequence). Written as DNA, the CDR3 is TGTGCTAGCAGCCAACAGGGCACCGGGGAGCTGTTTTTT. Its protein is CASSQQGTGELFF.

This clonotype was counted between two and nine times. The chain joins TRBV10-3 to TRBJ1-5; D may be TRBD1 (5 bases). Trimming took 6 bases from V and 6 from J, leaving 12 bases between them. Germline lookup yields CDR1 ENHRY and CDR2 SYGVKD. The CDR3 is 13 residues long. The CDR3 DNA reads as TGTGCCATCAGGGGGGTATACGGTCAGCCCCAGCATTTT. It yields the protein CAIRGVYGQPQHF.

This clonotype was counted ten times or more. The chain employs TRBV12-3 or TRBV12-4 and TRBJ2-7, with TRBD1 as a possible D gene (5 bases). V shed 0 bases and J shed 4 bases, with 7 bases lying between them. This CDR3 is 13 amino acids long. The CDR3 loop is CASSLARAYEQYF. The CDR3 DNA reads TGTGCCAGCAGTTTAGCCAGGGCGTACGAGCAGTACTTC.

This clonotype came up a few times. V usage is TRBV20-1 and J usage is TRBJ2-3; 12 bases agree with TRBD2. The CDR3 totals 18 residues. J lost 0 bases, V lost 2 bases, and 9 bases had no gene match. The germline gives CDR1 DFQATT, CDR2 SNEGSKA (reference sequence). The CDR3 protein is CSARPGLAGISSTDTQYF. The CDR3 coding sequence is TGCAGTGCTAGACCAGGACTAGCGGGAATCTCTAGCACAGATACGCAGTATTTT.

This clonotype has a count of ten or more. The chain recombines TRBV4-2 with TRBJ1-1; 8 bases align to TRBD1. Trimming removed 5 bases from V and 5 bases from J; junction bases left unmatched: 10. The CDR3 covers 15 residues. Germline V lookup: CDR1 LGHNA, CDR2 YNFKEQ. The CDR3 is CASSSPVGQGTEAFF. The CDR3 DNA follows: TGTGCCAGCAGCTCTCCGGTAGGACAGGGAACTGAAGCTTTCTTT.

The chain is built from TRBV18 and TRBJ2-5; no clear D. The CDR3 runs 15 residues. Trimming shortened V by 0 bases and J by 5 bases, and 13 bases separated the two germline ends. Germline V gene lookup returns CDR1 KGHSH and CDR2 LQKENI. The CDR3 bases are TGTGCCAGCTCACCACCGAGCTCCCAGCATGAGACCCAGTACTTC. Translated: CASSPPSSQHETQYF. Full variable domain (outside the CDR3, taken from reference TRBV18 and TRBJ2-5): NAGVMQNPRHLVRRRGQEARLRCSPMKGHSHVYWYRQLPEEGLKFMVYLQKENIIDESGMPKERFSAEFPKEGPSILRIQQVVRGDSAAYFCASSPPSSQHETQYFGPGTRLLVL.

In DNA, the CDR3 is TGCGCCAGCAGCTTGGACGAGTTCTATGGCTACACCTTC. This translates into CASSLDEFYGYTF. The chain recombines TRBV5-1 with TRBJ1-2; D ambiguous. Germline V gives CDR1 SGHRS, CDR2 YFSETQ. Trimming took off 0 bases at V and 4 bases at J, with 7 bases between the two ends. The CDR3 is 13 amino acids.

Only a few counts were recorded for this clonotype. V is TRBV5-1 and J is TRBJ2-6, with TRBD1 as a possible D gene (5 bases). The ends were cut back, 4 bases at V and 0 bases at J, with 20 bases in the middle. CDR1 SGHRS and CDR2 YFSETQ come from the germline V gene. The CDR3 has 19 amino acids. The CDR3 sequence is CASSRLSGALLSGANVLTF. In DNA form, the CDR3 reads TGCGCCAGCAGCCGTCTGAGTGGGGCCTTACTCTCTGGGGCCAACGTCCTGACTTTC.

The chain combines TRBV9 with TRBJ2-5; possibly TRBD2 for D (6 bases). With 2 bases removed from V and 7 bases from J, the gap between germline ends came to 15 bases. Germline values: CDR1 SGDLS, CDR2 YYNGEE. There are 14 residues in the CDR3. In DNA form, the CDR3 reads TGTGCCAGCAGCGTTAGCGGTCCGCCTGGGACCCAGTACTTC. Translated, it gives CASSVSGPPGTQYF.

This clonotype was observed a few times. For the CDR3, the DNA is TGTGCCAGCAGCCAAGATATGACGGGGGGAGAGACCCAGTACTTC. This gives the protein CASSQDMTGGETQYF. The chain recombines TRBV4-2 with TRBJ2-5; 7 bases line up with TRBD2. The germline V gene encodes CDR1 LGHNA and CDR2 YNFKEQ. The CDR3 totals 15 residues. V was pared by 0 bases and J by 4 bases, with 5 bases of the junction left unmatched.

In its sample, this clonotype was seen a few times. This chain links TRBV7-3 with TRBJ2-2, with TRBD1 matching 7 bases. Losses at the gene ends were 5 bases for V and 3 bases for J; bases not matched to a gene: 3. CDR3 size: 14 residues. Germline V CDR1 and CDR2: SGHTA, FQGTGA. The chain's CDR3 is CASSRQGDTGELFF. CDR3 DNA: TGTGCCAGCAGCCGACAGGGCGACACCGGGGAGCTGTTTTTT.

There are many counts of this clonotype. The gene calls are TRBV18 and TRBJ2-7; a possible D gene is TRBD1 (7 bases). Looked up from germline, CDR1 is KGHSH and CDR2 is LQKENI. With 3 bases removed from V and 3 bases from J, the gap between germline ends came to 12 bases. CDR3 length: 14 residues. The CDR3 sequence is CASSPRQGGYEQYF. In DNA, the CDR3 is TGTGCCAGCTCACCGAGACAGGGAGGCTACGAGCAGTACTTC.

The chain links TRBV20-1 to TRBJ1-4, with D possibly being TRBD1 (5 bases). This CDR3 is 14 amino acids long. V was trimmed by 5 bases and J by 7 bases, leaving 17 bases between them. Germline CDR1 and CDR2: DFQATT and SNEGSKA (reference sequence). The DNA of the CDR3 is TGCAGTGCTCCCAGGGCCGGGGGAATTGAAAAACTGTTTTTT. It specifies CSAPRAGGIEKLFF.

This clonotype was found many times. This chain's CDR3 is CASSALGLRGRGRETQYF. For the CDR3, the DNA is TGCGCCAGCAGCGCATTAGGACTAAGGGGCAGGGGACGAGAGACCCAGTACTTC. The gene calls are TRBV4-1 and TRBJ2-5; D possibly matches TRBD1 or TRBD2 (6 bases each). The CDR3 spans 18 residues. Germline V lookup: CDR1 MGHRA, CDR2 YSYEKL. With 5 bases removed from V and 4 bases from J, the gap between germline ends came to 26 bases.

The rearrangement uses TRBV11-2 and TRBJ2-2; possibly TRBD2 for D (5 bases). Germline V gene data show CDR1 as SGHAT and CDR2 as FQNNGV. This CDR3 comprises 12 residues. With 6 bases removed from V and 8 bases from J, the gap between germline ends came to 10 bases. CDR3 amino acids: CASRRGSGELFF. The CDR3 nucleotides read TGTGCCAGCAGGAGAGGGTCTGGGGAGCTGTTTTTT. Together with reference TRBV11-2 and TRBJ2-2, the CDR3 gives the full variable domain: EAGVAQSPRYKIIEKRQSVAFWCNPISGHATLYWYQQILGQGPKLLIQFQNNGVVDDSQLPKDRFSAERLKGVDSTLKIQPAKLEDSAVYLCASRRGSGELFFGEGSRLTVL.

This chain uses TRBV7-9 with TRBJ2-5; unclear D gene. From germline, CDR1 is SEHNR and CDR2 FQNEAQ (reference sequence). Trimming took off 1 base at V and 0 bases at J, with 9 bases between the two ends. This CDR3 has 15 residues. CDR3 loop: CASSLVLRYQETQYF. Here the CDR3 DNA reads TGTGCCAGCAGCTTAGTTCTGCGTTACCAAGAGACCCAGTACTTC.

This clonotype turned up a few times. The V gene is TRBV28, the J gene TRBJ2-5, with D possibly called TRBD1 or TRBD2 (5 bases each). The CDR3 runs 14 residues. Trimming removed 4 bases from V and 5 bases from J, with 14 bases in between. The germline CDR1 and CDR2 sequences are MDHEN and SYDVKM. The CDR3 DNA reads as TGTGCCAGCAGTTCGGGACCTAGCAGGGAGACCCAGTACTTC. It yields the protein CASSSGPSRETQYF.

This clonotype was observed a handful of times. The J gene is TRBJ1-5, the V gene TRBV15; D is uncertain. V lost 3 bases and J lost 9, with 9 bases in between. Germline CDR1 and CDR2: LNHNV and YYDKDF (reference sequence). There are 12 residues in the CDR3. CDR3 residues: CATSRARWPQHF. The CDR3 coding sequence is TGTGCCACCAGCAGGGCTAGGTGGCCCCAGCATTTT.